Each of the 9 T cell receptor beta chains below was sequenced from the same sample in a study of T-cell reconstitution after alpha-beta-depleted transplantation in children (dated by TCRdb to the mid-2010s). Read against the paper, the sample's treatment or condition label means: allogeneic hematopoietic cell transplantation with graft depleted of TCRalphabeta T cells and CD19 B cells. The library came from PCR. The instrument given in TCRdb is Illumina HiSeq 2500. TCR library preparation used molecular barcoding, with unique molecular identifiers applied to normalize quantification of the TCRbeta repertoire. Through fastp at Q25 and MiXCR, TCRdb rebuilt clones from the public reads, retaining in-frame beta chains. Rows are combined by CDR3 protein, so each entry shows the most common genes and DNA. Recorded for this sample are around 300,000 distinct CDR3 sequences; 9.5% to 13% of them occurred a single time. The ten largest clonotypes hold around 7.5% of the sample.

Sequencing used PBMCs, obtained before TCRalphabeta/CD19-depleted stem cell transplant. These receptors all come from a boy younger than two with acute myeloid leukemia, due to receive a stem cell transplant.

This clonotype was picked up many times. The chain uses TRBV9 and TRBJ2-7, with 13 bases that match TRBD2. CDR1 and CDR2 from the germline V gene are SGDLS and YYNGEE. V lost 0 bases to trimming and J lost 0 bases; unmatched junction nucleotides: 0. The CDR3 extends over 16 amino acids. CDR3 in DNA: TGTGCCAGCAGCGTAGGGACTAGCGGGAGCTCCTACGAGCAGTACTTC. Protein product: CASSVGTSGSSYEQYF.

This clonotype was found many times. The chain recombines TRBV6-4 with TRBJ1-3; D is undetermined. The length of the CDR3 is 17 residues. Germline lookup yields CDR1 MRHNA and CDR2 SNTAGT. Trimming left V 0 bases short and J 0 bases short, with 12 bases between. The CDR3 coding sequence is TGTGCCAGCAGTGACTCGCGTCAGCGGTACTCTGGAAACACCATATATTTT. Amino acid sequence: CASSDSRQRYSGNTIYF.

Many counts were recorded for this clonotype. The chain carries TRBV12-3 or TRBV12-4 and TRBJ2-3, with 13 bases identical to TRBD2. CDR3 length: 15 residues. V dropped 4 bases and J dropped 9; count of bases not matched to a gene: 7. The CDR3: CASSSRLAGGETQYF. For the CDR3, the DNA is TGTGCCAGCAGTTCCCGACTAGCGGGGGGAGAGACGCAGTATTTT.

This clonotype was counted ten times or more. The gene calls are TRBV3-1 and TRBJ1-2, with D perhaps matching TRBD1 (6 bases). CDR1 and CDR2 from the germline V gene are LGHDT and YNNKEL (reference sequence). The ends were cut back, 4 bases at V and 4 bases at J, with 19 bases in the middle. The CDR3 is made up of 16 amino acids. The CDR3 spells CASSLSYRAELYGYTF. CDR3 DNA sequence: TGTGCCAGCAGCCTCTCCTACAGGGCCGAACTCTATGGCTACACCTTC.

This clonotype was counted ten times or more. The chain joins TRBV7-2 to TRBJ1-1; D is ambiguous. Trimming pared 5 bases from V and 0 bases from J, leaving 7 bases between. The V gene's germline CDR1 is SGHTA and CDR2 FQGNSA. CDR3 length equals 13 residues. The DNA of the CDR3 is TGTGCCAGCAGCCTCTTCTTGAACACTGAAGCTTTCTTT. It is translated as CASSLFLNTEAFF.

The table lists this clonotype with a few counts. V gene TRBV29-1 combines with J gene TRBJ1-2; D not resolved. This CDR3 has 14 amino acids. Deletions cut 0 bases from V and 4 bases from J, with 12 bases between. CDR1 is SQVTM, CDR2 ANQGSEA, per germline. CDR3 DNA sequence: TGCAGCGTTGAAGATCCGCGGGCTAGCTATGGCTACACCTTC. Its protein product is CSVEDPRASYGYTF.

The sample holds many counts of this clonotype. CDR3 in amino acids: CASSVGGTAAYEQYF. In DNA, the CDR3 is TGTGCCAGCAGCGTAGGGGGGACAGCGGCCTACGAGCAGTACTTC. This chain connects TRBV9 to TRBJ2-7; 7 nucleotides agree with TRBD1. The CDR3 is made up of 15 amino acids. Germline CDR1 and CDR2: SGDLS and YYNGEE. V lost 0 bases, J lost 2 bases, and 5 bases stayed unmatched.

The rearrangement uses TRBV5-4 and TRBJ2-5, with 8 bases fitting TRBD2. V gave up 0 bases and J gave up 2 bases; unmatched junction bases: 3. The CDR3 totals 15 residues. CDR1 SGHNT and CDR2 YYREEE come from the germline V gene (reference sequence). This CDR3 is CASSLAASGQETQYF. CDR3 DNA: TGTGCCAGCAGCTTGGCCGCTAGCGGGCAAGAGACCCAGTACTTC.

J is TRBJ2-1 and V is TRBV28; no firm D call. Trimming shortened V by 1 base and J by 7 bases, and 8 bases separated the two germline ends. Germline CDR1 MDHEN, CDR2 SYDVKM. This CDR3 comprises 13 residues. CDR3 sequence (DNA): TGTGCCAGCAGTTTATTGGTCAGGAATGAGCAGTTCTTC. This encodes CASSLLVRNEQFF.